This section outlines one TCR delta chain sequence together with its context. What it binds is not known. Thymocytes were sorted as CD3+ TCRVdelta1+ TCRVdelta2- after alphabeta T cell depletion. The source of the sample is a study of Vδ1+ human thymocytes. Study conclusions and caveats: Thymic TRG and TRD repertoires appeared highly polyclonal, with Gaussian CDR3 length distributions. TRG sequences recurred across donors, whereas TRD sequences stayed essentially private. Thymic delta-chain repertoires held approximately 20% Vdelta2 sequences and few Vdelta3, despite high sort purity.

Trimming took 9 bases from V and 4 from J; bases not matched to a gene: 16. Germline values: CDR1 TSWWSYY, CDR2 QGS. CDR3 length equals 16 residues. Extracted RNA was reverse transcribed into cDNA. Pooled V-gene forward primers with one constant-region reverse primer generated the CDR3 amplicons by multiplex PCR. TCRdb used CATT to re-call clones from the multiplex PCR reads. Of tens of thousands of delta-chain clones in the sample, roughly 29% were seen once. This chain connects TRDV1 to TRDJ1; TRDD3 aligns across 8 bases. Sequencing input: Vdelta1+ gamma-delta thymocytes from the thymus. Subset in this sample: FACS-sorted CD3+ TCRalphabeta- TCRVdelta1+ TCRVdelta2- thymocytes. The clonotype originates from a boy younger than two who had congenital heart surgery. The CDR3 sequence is CALGVLYTGDSDKLIF. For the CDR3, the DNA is TGTGCTCTGGGAGTCCTATACACGGGGGATAGCGATAAACTCATCTTT.